Shown below are 25 T cell receptor beta chains from a single sample sequenced in a study of blood T cells in healthy people across ages. A J-beta primer mix and a sample-barcoded 5' primer were used in a second PCR of roughly 7 to 12 cycles. Each CDR3 protein gets one entry after TCRdb re-called the 5' RACE reads with MiXCR. The sample lists about 1.1 million distinct CDR3 sequences; more than 30% were seen once. Sequencing input: blood. The receptors come from a man between 18 and 35 years old in good health.

This rearrangement joins TRBV7-2 to TRBJ2-2; 10 nucleotides match TRBD1. CDR3 length equals 15 residues. Germline V lookup: CDR1 SGHTA, CDR2 FQGNSA. The V segment lost 10 bases and the J segment 4 bases; nucleotides outside the gene matches: 9. CDR3 residues: CAIGTGVPSTGELFF. The CDR3, as DNA: TGTGCCATAGGGACAGGGGTCCCGAGCACCGGGGAGCTGTTTTTT.

The gene calls are TRBV27 and TRBJ1-6; maybe TRBD1 (5 bases). CDR1 MNHEY and CDR2 SMNVEV come from the germline V gene (reference sequence). V dropped 2 bases and J dropped 0 bases, with 11 bases sitting between them. The CDR3 runs 17 residues. The CDR3 nucleotides are TGTGCCAGCAGTTTAGAAGGGGTTAGCTCCTATAATTCACCCCTCCACTTT. Its protein product is CASSLEGVSSYNSPLHF.

The table lists this clonotype with a few counts. The V call is TRBV10-3, the J call TRBJ1-5; D not resolved. From germline, CDR1 is ENHRY and CDR2 SYGVKD. The CDR3 totals 14 residues. V was clipped by 4 bases and J by 4 bases, with 11 bases between them. The CDR3 loop is CAISGQNLNQPQHF. The CDR3 DNA reads TGTGCCATCAGTGGACAAAACCTAAATCAGCCCCAGCATTTT.

As for this clonotype: A much larger clone lies a single base off, so this may be a read error. The chain uses TRBV10-3 and TRBJ2-5; TRBD2 matches 16 bases. V shed 7 bases and J 11 bases; nucleotides not matched to a gene: 19. This CDR3 spans 18 amino acids. CDR1 is ENHRY and CDR2 is SYGVKD in the germline V gene. For the CDR3, the DNA is TGTGCCATCAACAACTACTCGGGACTAGCGGGGGGGCTTAATGAGCAGTACTTC. The encoded protein is CAINNYSGLAGGLNEQYF.

V and J are TRBV27 and TRBJ1-5; a possible D gene is TRBD1 (6 bases). The CDR3 sequence is 12 residues long. CDR1 and CDR2 (germline): MNHEY, SMNVEV (reference sequence). Trimming took off 9 bases at V and 6 bases at J, with 12 bases between the two ends. CDR3 DNA sequence: TGTGCCAGTGGCAGGGGAAGTCAGCCCCAGCATTTT. It codes for CASGRGSQPQHF.

The chain joins TRBV14 to TRBJ1-6; D possibly corresponds to TRBD1 (5 bases). Germline loops: CDR1 SGHDN, CDR2 FVKESK. This CDR3 is 14 amino acids long. V was cut by 4 bases and J by 6 bases, with 10 bases left in between. The CDR3 spells CASSPRDPNSPLHF. The CDR3 nucleotides read TGTGCCAGCAGCCCCCGGGACCCTAATTCACCCCTCCACTTT. Combining the CDR3 with reference TRBV14 and TRBJ1-6 gives the whole variable domain EAGVTQFPSHSVIEKGQTVTLRCDPISGHDNLYWYRRVMGKEIKFLLHFVKESKQDESGMPNNRFLAERTGGTYSTLKVQPAELEDSGVYFCASSPRDPNSPLHFGNGTRLTVT.

The chain carries TRBV7-3 and TRBJ2-1, with 11 bases fitting TRBD2. Trimming cost V 3 bases and J 11 bases; bases outside gene matches: 12. The CDR3 contains 16 residues. The V gene's germline CDR1 is SGHTA and CDR2 FQGTGA. CDR3 in DNA: TGTGCCAGCAGCTTCCTCTCGACTAGCGGGAAACAGAAGCAGTTCTTC. Residues: CASSFLSTSGKQKQFF.

This clonotype was picked up many times. This chain links TRBV20-1 with TRBJ2-7, with 8 bases matching TRBD2. Germline assignment: CDR1 DFQATT and CDR2 SNEGSKA (reference sequence). The V segment lost 4 bases and the J segment 1 base; nucleotides outside the gene matches: 6. This CDR3 has 14 residues. CDR3 DNA: TGCAGTGCTATGAAGCGGGGGATTTCCTACGAGCAGTACTTC. Translated, it gives CSAMKRGISYEQYF.

For this clonotype: Just one base apart from a much larger clone, this may be a read error. The V and J genes are TRBV20-1 and TRBJ2-3; 11 bases are shared with TRBD1. V trimming: 8 bases; J trimming: 2 bases; junction bases outside the gene matches: 3. The CDR3 covers 13 residues. Germline assignment: CDR1 DFQATT and CDR2 SNEGSKA (reference sequence). The CDR3 protein is CSTGQGATDTQYF. The CDR3 DNA is TGCAGTACTGGACAGGGGGCCACAGATACGCAGTATTTT.

This chain joins TRBV9 and TRBJ1-1, with no clear D. CDR3 length equals 13 residues. Germline CDR1 is SGDLS and CDR2 is YYNGEE. V gave up 0 bases and J gave up 4 bases, with 7 bases separating them. In DNA, the CDR3 is TGTGCCAGCAGCGTAGCTTCCGGCACTGAAGCTTTCTTT. Translating it yields CASSVASGTEAFF.

The chain carries TRBV3-1 and TRBJ1-5, with 11 bases identical to TRBD1. The length of the CDR3 is 14 residues. The germline V gene has CDR1 LGHDT and CDR2 YNNKEL (reference sequence). J gave up 15 bases and V 6 bases, and 13 bases lay outside the gene matches. DNA for the CDR3: TGTGCCAGCAGTCCTGGGACAGGGGGTCGCGGACGGCATTTT. It translates to CASSPGTGGRGRHF. Using reference TRBV3-1 and TRBJ1-5 for the parts outside the CDR3, the full variable domain is DTAVSQTPKYLVTQMGNDKSIKCEQNLGHDTMYWYKQDSKKFLKIMFSYNNKELIINETVPNRFSPKSPDKAHLNLHINSLELGDSAVYFCASSPGTGGRGRHFGDGTRLSIL.

The chain links TRBV29-1 to TRBJ2-5; perhaps TRBD2 as D (5 bases). The CDR3 extends over 12 amino acids. Germline V CDR1 and CDR2: SQVTM, ANQGSEA. Trimming stripped 4 bases from V and 1 base from J, with 7 bases between. CDR3 in amino acids: CSVVASQETQYF. The CDR3 DNA follows: TGCAGCGTTGTAGCGTCCCAAGAGACCCAGTACTTC.

This rearrangement joins TRBV21-1 to TRBJ1-4. TRBV21-1 is noted as a pseudogene. The CDR3 sequence is 12 residues long. CDR3 bases: TGTGCCAGCAGCCCGCGAGATGAAAAACTGTTTTTT. It yields the protein CASSPRDEKLFF.

This chain links TRBV6-6 with TRBJ2-5; D could derive from TRBD1 or TRBD2 (7 bases each). The germline CDR1 and CDR2 sequences are MNHNY and SVGAGI (reference sequence). CDR3 length: 13 amino acids. Trimming shortened V by 6 bases and J by 11 bases, and 19 bases separated the two germline ends. CDR3 bases: TGTGCCAGCAGCTCAGGGGGAGGGAGGGAGCAGTACTTC. Translating gives CASSSGGGREQYF.

Points on this clonotype: A junction boundary mismatches the germline segment, possibly from a read error. The rearrangement links TRBV5-6 to TRBJ1-2; D ambiguous. This CDR3 has 12 residues. Germline CDR1 and CDR2: SGHDT and YYEEEE. In nucleotides, the CDR3 is TGTGCCAACAGCTTAGGTTCCTATGGCTACACCTTC. Encoded protein: CANSLGSYGYTF.

Only a few counts were recorded for this clonotype. The V gene is TRBV29-1, the J gene TRBJ1-1; D not certain. Deletions cut 3 bases from V and 1 base from J, with 9 bases between. The CDR3 contains 13 residues. The V gene's germline CDR1 is SQVTM and CDR2 ANQGSEA. The CDR3 sequence is CSVDRLGNTEAFF. CDR3 nucleotide sequence: TGCAGCGTTGACAGGCTGGGGAACACTGAAGCTTTCTTT.

V gene TRBV25-1 combines with J gene TRBJ2-1; tentatively, D is TRBD1 or TRBD2 (5 bases each). The germline CDR1 and CDR2 sequences are MGHDK and SYGVNS. This CDR3 is built from 15 residues. V was shortened by 2 bases and J by 8 bases, with 16 bases between the two germline ends. The CDR3 region is CASSEVQTGRDEQFF. DNA for the CDR3: TGTGCCAGCAGTGAAGTACAGACGGGGCGGGATGAGCAGTTCTTC.

The table lists this clonotype with a few counts. The rearrangement uses TRBV3-1 and TRBJ2-3, with D unresolved. The germline CDR1 and CDR2 sequences are LGHDT and YNNKEL (reference sequence). With 0 bases removed from V and 7 bases from J, the gap between germline ends came to 11 bases. CDR3 length: 14 amino acids. The chain's CDR3 is CASSQDQVSYTQYF. CDR3 in DNA: TGTGCCAGCAGCCAAGATCAAGTAAGCTATACGCAGTATTTT.

V gene TRBV30 combines with J gene TRBJ2-1; no definite D call. The CDR3 consists of 13 residues. The germline gives CDR1 GTSNPN, CDR2 SVGIG (reference sequence). V dropped 4 bases and J dropped 8 bases, with 15 bases sitting between them. Written as DNA, the CDR3 is TGTGCCTGGAACGGCAGGTTATGGCATGAGCAGTTCTTC. The encoded protein is CAWNGRLWHEQFF.

This clonotype was seen a handful of times. Sequence at one end of the junction differs from germline and may be a read error. The chain couples TRBV7-2 to TRBJ2-5; weak D call: TRBD2 (7 bases). The germline V gene has CDR1 SGHTA and CDR2 FQGNSA. This CDR3 has 17 residues. The CDR3 DNA reads as TGTGCCAGCAGCTTAATTTTTCACGGGGGGCAACAAGAGGCCCAGTACTTC. Its translation: CASSLIFHGGQQEAQYF. Looking up the rest from reference TRBV7-2 and TRBJ2-5 gives the full variable domain: GAGVSQSPSNKVTEKGKDVELRCDPISGHTALYWYRQSLGQGLEFLIYFQGNSAPDKSGLPSDRFSAERTGGSVSTLTIQRTQQEDSAVYLCASSLIFHGGQQEAQYFGPGTRLLVL.

J is TRBJ2-3 and V is TRBV6-1; a weak D match, TRBD2 (6 bases). The germline gives CDR1 MNHNS, CDR2 SASEGT. CDR3 size: 20 residues. Trimming removed 6 bases at V and 0 bases at J, with 28 bases between. The chain's CDR3 is CASRPSGLNLGLTSTDTQYF. CDR3 DNA: TGTGCCAGCAGACCTTCGGGACTCAACCTAGGGCTAACTAGCACAGATACGCAGTATTTT.

There are a few counts of this clonotype. The chain has TRBV4-2 and TRBJ2-1; 10 nucleotides line up with TRBD2. The CDR3 is 15 amino acids. Germline lookup yields CDR1 LGHNA and CDR2 YNFKEQ. J gave up 8 bases and V 0 bases, and 4 bases lay outside the gene matches. CDR3 residues: CASSQDGLAGDEQFF. As DNA, the CDR3 is TGTGCCAGCAGCCAAGATGGGCTAGCGGGGGATGAGCAGTTCTTC.

This chain joins TRBV9 and TRBJ2-1; 10 bases map to TRBD2. Trimming cost V 0 bases and J 2 bases; bases outside gene matches: 5. The CDR3 consists of 17 residues. Germline V lookup: CDR1 SGDLS, CDR2 YYNGEE. The CDR3 nucleotides are TGTGCCAGCAGCGTAGGTACTAGCGGGGCTGCCTACAATGAGCAGTTCTTC. This codes for CASSVGTSGAAYNEQFF.

This clonotype has more than one count but fewer than ten. CDR3 region: CASSWTGQSTEAFF. CDR3 nucleotides: TGTGCCAGCAGTTGGACGGGACAGTCGACTGAAGCTTTCTTT. The chain has TRBV11-1 and TRBJ1-1; 7 bases are shared with TRBD1. The trim removed 6 bases at V and 5 bases at J, leaving 9 bases unmatched. Germline CDR1 is SGHAT and CDR2 is FQDESV (reference sequence). The CDR3 is made up of 14 amino acids.

The chain is built from TRBV15 and TRBJ1-2, with 7 bases fitting TRBD1. The junction had 6 bases not matched to a gene; V was cut back by 0 bases and J by 8 bases. Germline values: CDR1 LNHNV, CDR2 YYDKDF (reference sequence). The CDR3 is 14 residues long. The CDR3 here is CATSREQGWGGYTF. The DNA of the CDR3 is TGTGCCACCAGCAGAGAACAGGGGTGGGGAGGCTACACCTTC.